Listed here is a single T cell receptor beta chain. The antigen is not known. This sample is part of a study of post-analysis software for immune sequencing data. Study conclusions and caveats: Versus controls, multiple sclerosis patients showed significantly lower diversity (normalized Chao1).

Unique molecular identifiers tagged the TCR beta cDNA libraries. When about 0.9 to 11 million T cells were used, they gave hundreds of thousands of cDNA molecules. A single record per CDR3 protein comes from TCRdb applying MiXCR to the PCR reads. The sample has about 770,000 distinct CDR3 sequences; around 45% are singletons. The receptor was isolated from a girl under 18 with multiple sclerosis. Specimen: blood.

CDR3 sequence (DNA): TGCAGCGTAGGCCCTAGGACATTGGGGGGCTATGGCTACACCTTC. Its protein is CSVGPRTLGGYGYTF. The chain is built from TRBV29-1 and TRBJ1-2; possible D gene TRBD1, 5 bases. Deletions cut 6 bases from V and 4 bases from J, with 21 bases between. The CDR3 runs to 15 residues. Germline lookup yields CDR1 SQVTM and CDR2 ANQGSEA.